The 3 T cell receptor beta chains in this list originate from one sample, sequenced in a study of CD8 T cells in ankylosing spondylitis. Each CDR3 protein gets one entry after TCRdb re-called the 5' RACE reads with MiXCR. The data show under 250,000 distinct CDR3 sequences, 8.2% seen once. Sample: blood, either unsorted or a sorted T cell fraction (not recorded which). Receptor source: a female donor with ankylosing spondylitis or in good health (not recorded which).

This clonotype was seen ten or more times. The V call is TRBV15, the J call TRBJ2-7; 7 bases match TRBD2. This CDR3 has 15 residues. J lost 2 bases, V lost 11 bases, and 15 bases had no gene match. Germline values: CDR1 LNHNV, CDR2 YYDKDF (reference sequence). The CDR3 DNA reads TGTGCCGCGTCGCGTGGAGGGAGGGGAACCTACGAGCAGTACTTC. Its translation is CAASRGGRGTYEQYF.

This clonotype was recorded many times. The chain links TRBV2 to TRBJ2-4; D unclear. V was shortened by 7 bases and J by 0 bases, with 7 bases between the two germline ends. Germline CDR1 is SNHLY and CDR2 is FYNNEI. This CDR3 contains 13 residues. CDR3 DNA sequence: TGTGCCAGCACCCTAATAGCCAAAAACATTCAGTACTTC. Amino acids: CASTLIAKNIQYF.

This clonotype was detected many times. The genes are TRBV19 and TRBJ2-7; D is perhaps TRBD2 (7 bases). The germline V gene encodes CDR1 LNHDA and CDR2 SQIVND (reference sequence). With 6 bases removed from V and 4 bases from J, the gap between germline ends came to 19 bases. This CDR3 contains 15 residues. CDR3 amino acids: CASSAGSGGWYEQYF. The DNA of the CDR3 is TGTGCCAGTAGCGCCGGCTCGGGGGGCTGGTACGAGCAGTACTTC. The variable domain in full, with the rest retrieved from reference TRBV19 and TRBJ2-7, is DGGITQSPKYLFRKEGQNVTLSCEQNLNHDAMYWYRQDPGQGLRLIYYSQIVNDFQKGDIAEGYSVSREKKESFPLTVTSAQKNPTAFYLCASSAGSGGWYEQYFGPGTRLTVT.